The clone carrying this TCR beta chain was seen more than once but under ten times. This record belongs to a study of beta chain features in type 1 diabetes. Germline CDR1 MGHDK, CDR2 SYGVNS. The CDR3 is 15 amino acids. V lost 3 bases and J lost 4, with 16 bases in between. Since all of the isolated RNA was reverse transcribed, expressed TCRB transcripts were what got sequenced. Clones were read by immunoSEQ multiplex PCR, and TCRdb kept only the in-frame ones, dropping some. The sample holds some 99,000 clones, around 40% seen once. This receptor was obtained from a woman younger than 35 in good health. This sequence joins TRBV25-1 and TRBJ2-7; D may be TRBD2 (5 bases). Source material: stem cell memory CD4+ T cells from blood. The CDR3 loop is CASSDDRGNGYEQYF. In DNA, the CDR3 is TGTGCCAGCAGTGACGACCGGGGAAATGGGTACGAGCAGTACTTC.